Listed below are T cell receptor beta chains from one sample, sequenced in a study of radiotherapy plus CTLA-4 blockade in lung cancer. This table comes from immunoSEQ multiplex PCR, and its TCRdb copy is limited to in-frame clones, with some not included. Here the sample spans approximately 46,000 clones, more than 75% being singletons. Sequencing was performed on peripheral blood, taken from a patient treated with radiotherapy plus ipilimumab. All receptors derive from a human donor with non-small cell lung cancer whose response to radiotherapy plus ipilimumab could not be evaluated. Each CDR3 is given with its conserved first and last residue. A D gene is named only where the DNA matches it firmly. Size values are once, few and many counts, or a class for expanded clones, and some rows have none.

v_call	j_call	clone_size	d_call	cdr3_nt	cdr3_aa
TRBV11-2	TRBJ1-4	once	TRBD1	TGTGCCAGCGGCACCACTCCCGGGACAGGGGCAGACACTAATGAAAAACTGTTTTTT	CASGTTPGTGADTNEKLFF
TRBV7-2	TRBJ2-7	-	TRBD2	TGTGCCAGCAGCCCGGGAGGGAACCACGAGCAGTACTTC	CASSPGGNHEQYF
TRBV7-9	TRBJ1-6	-	-	TGTGCCAGCAGCCTATTATCGGATTCACCCCTCCACTTT	CASSLLSDSPLHF
TRBV6-6	TRBJ2-4	-	-	TGTGCCAGCAGTTCCACGACTAGGGGAAACATTCAGTACTTC	CASSSTTRGNIQYF
TRBV4-1	TRBJ2-3	-	-	TGCGCCAGCAGCCAAGTTATCGCGGGGAAAGATACGCAGTATTTT	CASSQVIAGKDTQYF
TRBV5-6	TRBJ2-3	-	-	TGTGCCAGCAGCCCAACTCACACAGATACGCAGTATTTT	CASSPTHTDTQYF
TRBV9	TRBJ2-5	-	-	TGTGCCAGGAGAGAGACCCAGTACTTC	CARRETQYF
TRBV9	TRBJ1-4	-	TRBD1	TGTGCCAGCAGCGCAGAGGACAGGGGGCGGGAAAAACTGTTTTTT	CASSAEDRGREKLFF
TRBV28	TRBJ1-5	-	-	TGTGCCAGCAGTACCCTACCCGCGGGCAGCCTGAAGCCCCAGCATTTT	CASSTLPAGSLKPQHF
TRBV7-2	TRBJ2-7	few	TRBD2	TGTGCCAGCAGCTTAAGGACTAGCGGGAGGCAGTACTTC	CASSLRTSGRQYF
TRBV19	TRBJ2-2	-	-	TGTGCCAGTAGGAGGGCTAGCAACACCGGGGAGCTGTTTTTT	CASRRASNTGELFF
TRBV5-1	TRBJ2-7	-	TRBD1	TGCGCCAGCAGCCTGGGGGACAGGGACTCCTACGAGCAGTACTTC	CASSLGDRDSYEQYF
TRBV4-3	TRBJ2-3	few	TRBD2	TGCGCCAGCAGCCAAGACGCGGGAGGGCCTACAGATACGCAGTATTTT	CASSQDAGGPTDTQYF
TRBV7-2	TRBJ2-3	-	TRBD1	TGTGCCAGCAGCTCAAAGGGACAGGGCAGCACAGATACGCAGTATTTT	CASSSKGQGSTDTQYF
TRBV6-6	TRBJ2-7	-	-	TGTGCCAGCAGTTACTCGCCGGGGTCAGTCTACGAGCAGTACTTC	CASSYSPGSVYEQYF
TRBV9	TRBJ2-7	once	TRBD1	TGTGCCAGCAGCCGGACAGGGGCCTACGAGCAGTACTTC	CASSRTGAYEQYF
TRBV27	TRBJ2-7	-	-	TGTGCCAGCAGAGGCCGGGCGGGGGAGCAGTACTTC	CASRGRAGEQYF
TRBV28	TRBJ2-6	-	TRBD1	TGTGCCAGCAGTTTAAGGGCAGGGGGTGGGGCTGGGGCCAACGTCCTGACTTTC	CASSLRAGGGAGANVLTF
TRBV18	TRBJ1-2	-	TRBD1	TGTGCCAGCTCACCTTCAGGGGGCGCAGATGGCTACACCTTC	CASSPSGGADGYTF
TRBV5-4	TRBJ1-5	-	-	TGTGCCAGCAGCTTGAGACAATATCAGCCCCAGCATTTT	CASSLRQYQPQHF
TRBV19	TRBJ1-3	-	TRBD1	TGTGCCAGTAGTGGGCAGGGGGCTACCGGAAACACCATATATTTT	CASSGQGATGNTIYF
TRBV27	TRBJ2-1	-	TRBD2	TGTGCCAGCAGCCGGGGACTAGCGGGGAACAATGAGCAGTTCTTC	CASSRGLAGNNEQFF
TRBV10-3	TRBJ2-1	few	TRBD2	TGTGCCATCAGTGACCAGCTGAGGAGCGGGAGAGGGGATGAGCAGTTCTTC	CAISDQLRSGRGDEQFF
TRBV28	TRBJ1-2	-	-	TGTGCCAGCAGCCATCAGGGGATCTATGGCTACACCTTC	CASSHQGIYGYTF
TRBV6-5	TRBJ1-1	-	-	TGTGCCAGCAGTTACAGGCAGGAGAACACTGAAGCTTTCTTT	CASSYRQENTEAFF
TRBV18	TRBJ1-6	-	-	TGTGCCAGCTCACCATTAAGGGGTAGTGATTCACCCCTCCACTTT	CASSPLRGSDSPLHF
TRBV29-1	TRBJ2-1	-	-	TGCAGCGTTTTGGACATTCTGTCGCTTAATGAGCAGTTCTTC	CSVLDILSLNEQFF
TRBV7-2	TRBJ2-1	-	-	TGTGCCAGCAGCTTTAGCCAGAACAATGAGCAGTTCTTC	CASSFSQNNEQFF
TRBV7-9	TRBJ1-2	-	-	TGTGCCAGCACCACCCTGGGGGGGGGCTACACCTTC	CASTTLGGGYTF
TRBV19	TRBJ1-2	-	TRBD1	TGTGCCAGTAGTACCGGGACAGGGTATGGCTACACCTTC	CASSTGTGYGYTF
TRBV19	TRBJ2-7	-	-	TGTGCCAGTAGGAGGGGGACCGAGCAGTACTTC	CASRRGTEQYF
TRBV6-1	TRBJ2-4	-	TRBD2	TGTGCCAGCAGACCTCGGGGGGGGGCCAAAAACATTCAGTACTTC	CASRPRGGAKNIQYF
TRBV10-3	TRBJ1-5	-	-	TGTGCCATCAGTGAGTCTAACGGGAATCAGCCCCAGCATTTT	CAISESNGNQPQHF
TRBV4-3	TRBJ2-1	-	TRBD2	TGCGCCAGCAGCCAAGTAGGGCTAGCGGGCCTCACCTACAATGAGCAGTTCTTC	CASSQVGLAGLTYNEQFF
TRBV5-4	TRBJ2-6	-	-	TGTGCCAGCAGCTTGGGCGGGGCCGGGGCCAACGTCCTGACTTTC	CASSLGGAGANVLTF
TRBV14	TRBJ2-7	-	-	TGTGCCAGCAGCCGAGGACAGCTATACCCCTCCTACGAGCAGTACTTC	CASSRGQLYPSYEQYF
TRBV7-2	TRBJ2-5	-	TRBD2	TGTGCCAGCAGCCGAGTAGCGGGAGGGTTGGAGACCCAGTACTTC	CASSRVAGGLETQYF
TRBV4-2	TRBJ1-2	-	TRBD1	TGTGCCAGCAGCCAGTCACAGGGGAATGGCTACACCTTC	CASSQSQGNGYTF
TRBV27	TRBJ2-7	-	TRBD1	TGTGCCAGCAGTCTTCCCGGACAGGGGGCTTACGAGCAGTACTTC	CASSLPGQGAYEQYF
TRBV6-5	TRBJ1-2	-	-	TGTGCCAGCAGTGCAGGGTATGGCTACACCTTC	CASSAGYGYTF
TRBV7-2	TRBJ2-3	-	TRBD2	TGTGCCAGCAGCCTAGGGACTAGCGGGATAACAGATACGCAGTATTTT	CASSLGTSGITDTQYF
TRBV5-4	TRBJ2-1	once	TRBD2	TGTGCCAGCAGCTCTTCCCCCGGGACTAGCAATGAGCAGTTCTTC	CASSSSPGTSNEQFF
TRBV28	TRBJ2-7	-	-	TGTGCCAGCAGTTTATTACAGACCTACGAGCAGTACTTC	CASSLLQTYEQYF
TRBV7-9	TRBJ2-1	-	TRBD2	TGTGCCAGCAGCCCAGCGGGGATTGAGCAGTTCTTC	CASSPAGIEQFF
TRBV7-9	TRBJ2-2	-	TRBD2	TGTGCCAGCAGTCCCGGGACTAGCGGGAGAGGAGGCACCGGGGAGCTGTTTTTT	CASSPGTSGRGGTGELFF
TRBV14	TRBJ2-7	-	TRBD1	TGTGCCAGCAGCCTACAGGGGGCTCAATCCTACGAGCAGTACTTC	CASSLQGAQSYEQYF
TRBV7-9	TRBJ2-1	-	-	TGTGCCAGCAGTTTGCCCAGGGCGGAGTACAATGAGCAGTTCTTC	CASSLPRAEYNEQFF
TRBV5-1	TRBJ2-1	-	-	TGCGCCAGCAGCTCGGGACTCGGGTCCTACAATGAGCAGTTCTTC	CASSSGLGSYNEQFF
TRBV6-1	TRBJ1-2	few	-	TGTGCCAGCAGTGAAAGCAGGTATGGCTACACCTTC	CASSESRYGYTF